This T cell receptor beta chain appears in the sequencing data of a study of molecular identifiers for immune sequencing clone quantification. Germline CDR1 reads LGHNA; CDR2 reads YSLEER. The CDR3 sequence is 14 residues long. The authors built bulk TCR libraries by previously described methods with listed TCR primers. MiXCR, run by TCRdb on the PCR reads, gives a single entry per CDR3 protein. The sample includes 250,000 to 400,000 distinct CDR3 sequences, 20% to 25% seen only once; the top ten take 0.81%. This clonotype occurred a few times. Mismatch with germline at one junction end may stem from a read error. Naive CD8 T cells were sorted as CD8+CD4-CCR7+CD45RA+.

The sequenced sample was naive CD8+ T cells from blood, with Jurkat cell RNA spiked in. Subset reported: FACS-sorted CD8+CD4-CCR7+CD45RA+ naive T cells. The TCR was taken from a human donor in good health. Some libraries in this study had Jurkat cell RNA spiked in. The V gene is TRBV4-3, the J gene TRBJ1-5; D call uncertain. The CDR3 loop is CASSEDISNQPQHF. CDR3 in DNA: TGCGCCAGCAGCGAAGACATTAGCAATCAGCCCCAGCATTTT.